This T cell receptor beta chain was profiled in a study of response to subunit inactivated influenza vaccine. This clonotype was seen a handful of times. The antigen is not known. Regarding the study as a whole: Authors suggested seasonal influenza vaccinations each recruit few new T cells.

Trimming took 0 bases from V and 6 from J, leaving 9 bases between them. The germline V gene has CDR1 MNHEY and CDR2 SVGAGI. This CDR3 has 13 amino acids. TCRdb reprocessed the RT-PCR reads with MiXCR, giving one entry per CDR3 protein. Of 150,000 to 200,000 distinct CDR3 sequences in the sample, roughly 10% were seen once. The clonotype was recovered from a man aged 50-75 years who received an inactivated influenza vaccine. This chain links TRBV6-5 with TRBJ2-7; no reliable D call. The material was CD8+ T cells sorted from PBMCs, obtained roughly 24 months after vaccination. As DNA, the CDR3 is TGTGCCAGCAGTTACTCGTCCGGGTTCGAGCAGTACTTC. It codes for CASSYSSGFEQYF.